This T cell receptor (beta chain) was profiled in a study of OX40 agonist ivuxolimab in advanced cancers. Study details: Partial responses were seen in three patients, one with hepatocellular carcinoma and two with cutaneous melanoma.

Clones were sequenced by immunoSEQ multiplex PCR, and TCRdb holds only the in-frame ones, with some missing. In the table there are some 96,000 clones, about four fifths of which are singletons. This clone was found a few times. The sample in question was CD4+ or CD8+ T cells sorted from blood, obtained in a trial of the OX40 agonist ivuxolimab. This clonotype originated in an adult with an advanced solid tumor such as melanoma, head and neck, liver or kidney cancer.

The CDR3 protein is CASSRTPTSADSYEQYF. DNA of the CDR3: TGTGCCAGTAGTCGCACCCCGACTAGCGCCGACTCCTACGAGCAGTACTTC. V and J are TRBV19 and TRBJ2-7; 8 nucleotides line up with TRBD2. Germline CDR1 LNHDA, CDR2 SQIVND (reference sequence). The length of the CDR3 is 17 residues. J lost 0 bases, V lost 5 bases, and 12 bases had no gene match. Variable domain in full (rest from reference TRBV19 and TRBJ2-7): DGGITQSPKYLFRKEGQNVTLSCEQNLNHDAMYWYRQDPGQGLRLIYYSQIVNDFQKGDIAEGYSVSREKKESFPLTVTSAQKNPTAFYLCASSRTPTSADSYEQYFGPGTRLTVT.